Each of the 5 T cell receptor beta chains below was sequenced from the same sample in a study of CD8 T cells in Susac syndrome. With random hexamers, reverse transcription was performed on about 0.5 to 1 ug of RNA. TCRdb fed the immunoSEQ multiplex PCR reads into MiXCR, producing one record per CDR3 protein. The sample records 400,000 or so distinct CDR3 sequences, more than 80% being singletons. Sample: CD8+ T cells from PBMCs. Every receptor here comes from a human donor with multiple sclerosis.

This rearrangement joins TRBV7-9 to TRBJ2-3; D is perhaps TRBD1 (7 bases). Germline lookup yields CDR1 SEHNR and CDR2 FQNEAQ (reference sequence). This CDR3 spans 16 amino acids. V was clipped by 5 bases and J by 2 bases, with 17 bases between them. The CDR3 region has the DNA TGTGCCAGCAGCGACGACAGGGAGGAAGTCACAGATACGCAGTATTTT. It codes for CASSDDREEVTDTQYF.

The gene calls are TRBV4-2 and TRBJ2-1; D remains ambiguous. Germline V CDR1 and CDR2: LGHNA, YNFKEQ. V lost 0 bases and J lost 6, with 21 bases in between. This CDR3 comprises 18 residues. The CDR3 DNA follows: TGTGCCAGCAGCCAAGAAGGGCTTTTACCGGGCAAAGGCAATGAGCAGTTCTTC. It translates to CASSQEGLLPGKGNEQFF.

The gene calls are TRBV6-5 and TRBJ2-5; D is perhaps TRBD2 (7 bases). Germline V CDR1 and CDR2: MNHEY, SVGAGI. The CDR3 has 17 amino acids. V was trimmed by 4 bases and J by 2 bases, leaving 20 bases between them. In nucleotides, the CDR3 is TGTGCCAGCAGTTTTACGGGGGGCGGGCTCCTACAAGAGACCCAGTACTTC. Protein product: CASSFTGGGLLQETQYF.

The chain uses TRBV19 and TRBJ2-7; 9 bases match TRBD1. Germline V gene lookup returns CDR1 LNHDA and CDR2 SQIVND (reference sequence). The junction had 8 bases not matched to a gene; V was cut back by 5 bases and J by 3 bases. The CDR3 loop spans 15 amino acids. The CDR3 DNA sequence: TGTGCCAGTAGTGCGTCTTCGGGACAGGGCTACGAGCAGTACTTC. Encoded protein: CASSASSGQGYEQYF.

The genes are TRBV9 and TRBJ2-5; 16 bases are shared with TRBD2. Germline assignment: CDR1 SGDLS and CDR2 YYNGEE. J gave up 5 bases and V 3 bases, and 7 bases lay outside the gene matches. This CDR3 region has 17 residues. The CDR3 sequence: CASSEGLAGGPEETQYF. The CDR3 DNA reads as TGTGCCAGCAGCGAGGGACTAGCGGGAGGGCCGGAGGAGACCCAGTACTTC.